This T cell receptor beta chain was documented in a study of blood T cells in healthy people across ages. Whole-study findings and limits: The authors considered diversity estimates from one million T cells to be underestimates. Age showed a roughly linear inverse relationship with TCR beta diversity per million T cells.

Together with a sample-barcoded 5' primer, a J-beta primer mix was included in a second PCR lasting about 7 to 12 cycles. TCRdb independently ran MiXCR on the 5' RACE reads; one entry per CDR3 protein. The sample holds 1,500,000 or so distinct CDR3 sequences; about 42% are singletons and the top ten take under 5%. Germline-derived CDR1 and CDR2 are LGHDT and YNNKEL (reference sequence). V lost 5 bases and J 5 bases, leaving 6 bases between the germline ends. The CDR3 loop spans 12 amino acids. Per-sample PBMC isolation yielded at least 6 million cells. Of note for this clonotype: Its specificity is not known.

This TCR was sampled from a woman in her late teens or twenties in good health. The chain combines TRBV3-1 with TRBJ2-2; D is uncertain. The sequenced sample was blood. The CDR3 DNA reads TGTGCCAGCAGCATTCGTACCGGGGAGCTGTTTTTT. Its translation: CASSIRTGELFF.